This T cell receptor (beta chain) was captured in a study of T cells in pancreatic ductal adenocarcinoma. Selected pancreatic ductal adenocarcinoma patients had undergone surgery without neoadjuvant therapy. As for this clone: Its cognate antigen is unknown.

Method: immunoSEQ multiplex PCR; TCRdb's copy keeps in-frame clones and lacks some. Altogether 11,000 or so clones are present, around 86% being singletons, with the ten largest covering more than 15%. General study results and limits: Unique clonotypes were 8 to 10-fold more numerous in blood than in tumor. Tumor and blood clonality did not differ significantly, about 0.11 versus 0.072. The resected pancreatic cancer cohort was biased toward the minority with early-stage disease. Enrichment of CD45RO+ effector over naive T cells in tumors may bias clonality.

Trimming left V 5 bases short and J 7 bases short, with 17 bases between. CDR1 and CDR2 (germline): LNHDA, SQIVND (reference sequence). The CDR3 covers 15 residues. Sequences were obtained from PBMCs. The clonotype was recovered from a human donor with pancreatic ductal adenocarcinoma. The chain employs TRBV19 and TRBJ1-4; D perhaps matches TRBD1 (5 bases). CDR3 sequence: CASSPLGGSPEKLFF. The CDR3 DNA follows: TGTGCCAGTAGTCCTCTCGGGGGGTCACCTGAAAAACTGTTTTTT.